A single sample gave rise to the 7 T cell receptor beta chains below, sequenced in a study of CD8 T cells in Susac syndrome. An input of about 0.5 to 1 ug of RNA was subjected to reverse transcription using random hexamers. TCRdb re-called the immunoSEQ multiplex PCR reads with MiXCR, one entry per CDR3 protein. The sample records about 190,000 distinct CDR3 sequences, approximately 96% being singletons. Sample: CD4+ T cells from PBMCs. The receptors derive from a human donor with Susac syndrome.

J is TRBJ1-2 and V is TRBV6-5; D is unclear. Germline CDR1 reads MNHEY; CDR2 reads SVGAGI. The V and J ends lost 0 bases and 4 bases respectively, with 12 bases between them. The CDR3 totals 15 residues. The chain's CDR3 is CASSYSEDTGYGYTF. The CDR3 DNA reads as TGTGCCAGCAGTTACTCGGAGGATACGGGCTATGGCTACACCTTC.

The chain employs TRBV12-3 or TRBV12-4 and TRBJ1-5; perhaps TRBD1 as D (6 bases). Trimming pared 4 bases from V and 7 bases from J, leaving 14 bases between. This CDR3 comprises 14 residues. Here the CDR3 reads CASSSGRGVQPQHF. CDR3 nucleotide sequence: TGTGCCAGCAGTTCCGGCAGGGGTGTCCAGCCCCAGCATTTT.

V and J are TRBV9 and TRBJ1-3; weak D call: TRBD1 (5 bases). Trimming cost V 0 bases and J 0 bases, with 16 bases left between them. Per germline, CDR1 SGDLS and CDR2 YYNGEE. CDR3 length: 18 residues. The CDR3 DNA sequence: TGTGCCAGCAGCGTAGCCAGCGGGCAGGGCCGCTCTGGAAACACCATATATTTT. This encodes CASSVASGQGRSGNTIYF.

The CDR3 region is CASSFGFMNTEAFF. The DNA of the CDR3 is TGTGCCAGCAGCTTTGGGTTCATGAACACTGAAGCTTTCTTT. V is TRBV7-8 and J is TRBJ1-1, with unresolved D. The ends were cut back, 3 bases at V and 0 bases at J, with 8 bases in the middle. The CDR3 is made up of 14 amino acids. CDR1 and CDR2 from the germline V gene are SGHVS and FQNEAQ.

For this clonotype: The junction differs from germline at one of its ends, possibly a read error. The chain employs TRBV20-1 and TRBJ2-7, with no clear D. The germline CDR1 and CDR2 sequences are DFQATT and SNEGSKA (reference sequence). CDR3 size: 13 residues. Here the CDR3 DNA reads TGCAGTGCTATATCCTCAGTTTCCTACGAGCAGTGCTTC. Translation gives CSAISSVSYEQCF.

This clonotype was counted a single time. The J gene is TRBJ1-3, the V gene TRBV4-1; D remains unclear. The germline V and J ends were trimmed by 5 bases and 0 bases, with 14 bases remaining between them. Germline V CDR1 and CDR2: MGHRA, YSYEKL. CDR3 length equals 16 residues. The DNA for the CDR3 is TGCGCCAGCAGCATTTTCAACGTGGTCTCTGGAAACACCATATATTTT. This sequence encodes CASSIFNVVSGNTIYF.

The chain couples TRBV19 to TRBJ1-6; 8 positions agree with TRBD1. The CDR3 spans 14 residues. The germline gives CDR1 LNHDA, CDR2 SQIVND (reference sequence). The V segment lost 3 bases and the J segment 8 bases; nucleotides outside the gene matches: 3. This CDR3 reads CASSILDRDSPLHF. The CDR3 DNA reads TGTGCCAGTAGTATCCTGGACAGGGATTCACCCCTCCACTTT.